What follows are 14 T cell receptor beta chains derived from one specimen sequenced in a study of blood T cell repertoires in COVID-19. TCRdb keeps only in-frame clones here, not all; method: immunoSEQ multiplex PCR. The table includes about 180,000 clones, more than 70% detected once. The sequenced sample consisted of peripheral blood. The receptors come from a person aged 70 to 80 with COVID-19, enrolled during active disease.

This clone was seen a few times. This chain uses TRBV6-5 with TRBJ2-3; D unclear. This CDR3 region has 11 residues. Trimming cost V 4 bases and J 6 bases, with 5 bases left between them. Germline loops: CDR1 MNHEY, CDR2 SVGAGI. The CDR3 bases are TGTGCCAGCAGTTCGGTGGATACGCAGTATTTT. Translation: CASSSVDTQYF.

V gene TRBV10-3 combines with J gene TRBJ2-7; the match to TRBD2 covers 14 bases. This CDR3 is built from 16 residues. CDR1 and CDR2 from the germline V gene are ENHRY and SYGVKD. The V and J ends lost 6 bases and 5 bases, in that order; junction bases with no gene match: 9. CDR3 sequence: CAIRTGAGLAGDEQYF. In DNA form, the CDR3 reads TGTGCCATCAGAACAGGGGCGGGACTAGCGGGAGACGAGCAGTACTTC.

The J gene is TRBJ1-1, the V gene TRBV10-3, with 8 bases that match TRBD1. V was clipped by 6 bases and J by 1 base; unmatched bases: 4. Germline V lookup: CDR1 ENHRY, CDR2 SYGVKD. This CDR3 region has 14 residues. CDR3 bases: TGTGCCATCAGGACAGGGGACTCGAACACTGAAGCTTTCTTT. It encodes CAIRTGDSNTEAFF.

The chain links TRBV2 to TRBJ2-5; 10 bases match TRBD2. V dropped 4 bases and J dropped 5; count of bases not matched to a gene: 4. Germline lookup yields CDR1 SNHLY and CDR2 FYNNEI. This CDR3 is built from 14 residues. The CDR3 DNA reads TGTGCCAGCAGTGTAGCGGGGGGTCGGGAGACCCAGTACTTC. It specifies CASSVAGGRETQYF.

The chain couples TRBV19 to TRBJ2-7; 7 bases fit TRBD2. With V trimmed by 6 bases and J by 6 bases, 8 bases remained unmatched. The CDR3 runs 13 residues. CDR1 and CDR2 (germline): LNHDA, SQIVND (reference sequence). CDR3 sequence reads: CASSGTIFREQYF. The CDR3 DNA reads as TGTGCCAGTAGCGGGACTATCTTCCGCGAGCAGTACTTC.

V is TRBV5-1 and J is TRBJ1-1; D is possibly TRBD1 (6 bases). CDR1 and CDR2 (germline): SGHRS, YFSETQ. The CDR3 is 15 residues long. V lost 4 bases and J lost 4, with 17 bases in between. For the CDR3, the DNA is TGCGCCAGCAGCCCCGAAGGTACAGGGTTCACTGAAGCTTTCTTT. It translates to CASSPEGTGFTEAFF. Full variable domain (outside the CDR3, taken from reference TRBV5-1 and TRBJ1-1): KAGVTQTPRYLIKTRGQQVTLSCSPISGHRSVSWYQQTPGQGLQFLFEYFSETQRNKGNFPGRFSGRQFSNSRSEMNVSTLELGDSALYLCASSPEGTGFTEAFFGQGTRLTVV.

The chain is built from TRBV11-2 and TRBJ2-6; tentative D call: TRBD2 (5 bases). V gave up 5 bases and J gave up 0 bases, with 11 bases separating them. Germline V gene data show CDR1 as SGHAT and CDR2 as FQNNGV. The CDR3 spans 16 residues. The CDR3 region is CASSHSDHSGANVLTF. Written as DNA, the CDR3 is TGTGCCAGCAGCCATAGCGATCACTCTGGGGCCAACGTCCTGACTTTC.

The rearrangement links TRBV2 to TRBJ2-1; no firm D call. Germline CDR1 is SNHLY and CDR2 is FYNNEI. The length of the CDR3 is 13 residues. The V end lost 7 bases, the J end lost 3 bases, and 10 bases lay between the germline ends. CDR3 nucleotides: TGTGCCAGCAAGGCCAGGCTCTACAATGAGCAGTTCTTC. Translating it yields CASKARLYNEQFF.

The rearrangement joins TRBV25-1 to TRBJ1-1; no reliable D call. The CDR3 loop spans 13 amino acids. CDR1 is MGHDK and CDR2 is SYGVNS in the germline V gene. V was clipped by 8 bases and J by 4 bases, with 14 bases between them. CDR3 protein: CASERAWSTEAFF. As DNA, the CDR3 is TGTGCCAGCGAGAGGGCGTGGAGCACTGAAGCTTTCTTT.

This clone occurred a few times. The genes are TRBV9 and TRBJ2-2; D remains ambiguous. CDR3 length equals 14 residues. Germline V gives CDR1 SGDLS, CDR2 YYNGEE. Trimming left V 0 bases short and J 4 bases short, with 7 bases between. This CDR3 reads CASSVGVSTGELFF. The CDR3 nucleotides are TGTGCCAGCAGCGTAGGTGTTAGCACCGGGGAGCTGTTTTTT.

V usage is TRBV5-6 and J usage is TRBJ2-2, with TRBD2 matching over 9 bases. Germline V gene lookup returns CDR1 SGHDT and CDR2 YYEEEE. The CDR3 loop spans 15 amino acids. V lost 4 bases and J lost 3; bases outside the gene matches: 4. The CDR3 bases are TGTGCCAGCAGCAAGGGACTAGCCGACACCGGGGAGCTGTTTTTT. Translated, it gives CASSKGLADTGELFF. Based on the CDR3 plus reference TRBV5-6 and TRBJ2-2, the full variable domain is DAGVTQSPTHLIKTRGQQVTLRCSPKSGHDTVSWYQQALGQGPQFIFQYYEEEERQRGNFPDRFSGHQFPNYSSELNVNALLLGDSALYLCASSKGLADTGELFFGEGSRLTVL.

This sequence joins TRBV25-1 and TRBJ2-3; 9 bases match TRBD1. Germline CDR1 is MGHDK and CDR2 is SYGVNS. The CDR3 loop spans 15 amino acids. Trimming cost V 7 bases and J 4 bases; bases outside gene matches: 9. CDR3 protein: CASTRTGAVADTQYF. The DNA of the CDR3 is TGTGCCAGCACCCGGACAGGGGCGGTCGCAGATACGCAGTATTTT.

The CDR3 sequence: CATAPRGNQPQHF. In DNA form, the CDR3 reads TGTGCCACCGCACCTCGAGGGAATCAGCCCCAGCATTTT. V is TRBV15 and J is TRBJ1-5; unclear D gene. V lost 8 bases and J 4 bases, leaving 12 bases between the germline ends. The germline V gene has CDR1 LNHNV and CDR2 YYDKDF (reference sequence). The CDR3 is 13 amino acids.

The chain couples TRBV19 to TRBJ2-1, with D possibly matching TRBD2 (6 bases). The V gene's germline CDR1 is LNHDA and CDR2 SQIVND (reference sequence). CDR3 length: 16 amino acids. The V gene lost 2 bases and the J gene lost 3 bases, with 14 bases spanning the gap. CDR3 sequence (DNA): TGTGCCAGTAGTATAATCTCCGGGACTCACTACAATGAGCAGTTCTTC. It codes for CASSIISGTHYNEQFF.